These T cell receptor beta chains were read from a single sample in a study of CD4 T cells in relation to SARS-CoV-2 and coronaviruses. These receptors lack a known antigen. This table comes from immunoSEQ multiplex PCR, and its TCRdb copy is limited to in-frame clones, with some not included. The sample contains 15,000 to 20,000 clones, roughly four fifths of which appear only once. Specimen: CD4+ T cells from PBMCs, cultured in vitro. These receptors were collected from a human donor in good health. Each CDR3 is given with its conserved first and last residue. D genes are given only for firm matches. Size is omitted from some rows. Given values are once, few, many or a class for expanded clones.

D gene	V gene	CDR3 length	J gene	clone size	CDR3 DNA	CDR3 protein
.	TRBV6-2/TRBV6-3	20	TRBJ2-3	.	TGTGCCAGCAGTTCCGATAGGGGGCGAGCTGCGGGAGTCCCGATGGATACGCAGTATTTT	CASSSDRGRAAGVPMDTQYF
.	TRBV9	15	TRBJ2-7	.	TGTGCCAGCAGCACGGGTCAGGGCCACGGCTACGAGCAGTACTTC	CASSTGQGHGYEQYF
TRBD2	TRBV5-8	17	TRBJ2-3	.	TGTGCCAGCAGCTTGGCCTTGGATAGCGGGAGGACAGATACGCAGTATTTT	CASSLALDSGRTDTQYF
.	TRBV7-2	16	TRBJ2-7	once	TGTGCCAGCAGCTTAGATCCCGGACGGGGCCTCTACGAGCAGTACTTC	CASSLDPGRGLYEQYF
TRBD1	TRBV10-1	15	TRBJ1-1	few	TGCGCCAGCAGTGGGTCGGGGACAGGGGGCACTGAAGCTTTCTTT	CASSGSGTGGTEAFF
TRBD1	TRBV6-6	15	TRBJ1-2	.	TGTGCCAGCAGTTCATCCGGTGAGGGGGCGCGAATTGGAACCTTC	CASSSSGEGARIGTF
.	TRBV21-1	16	TRBJ2-2	.	TGTGCCAGCCCCCAGGATGGCAGGGCTAACACCGGGGAGCTGTTTTTT	CASPQDGRANTGELFF
TRBD2	TRBV7-9	17	TRBJ2-1	.	TGTGCCAGCAGCTTGACAGCGGGGGGGGACTCCTACAATGAGCAGTTCTTC	CASSLTAGGDSYNEQFF
TRBD1	TRBV7-8	14	TRBJ1-5	.	TGTGCCACCTCACAGGGGCAGGGGGCTCAGCCCCAGCATTTT	CATSQGQGAQPQHF
.	TRBV2	13	TRBJ2-4	.	TGTGCCAGCAGTCGCTCCGGCCGGGACATTCAGTACTTC	CASSRSGRDIQYF
TRBD2	TRBV7-2	17	TRBJ2-2	few	TGTGCCAGCAGCTTATTTGCTAGCGGGGGGGCGACCGGGGAGCTGTTTTTT	CASSLFASGGATGELFF
.	TRBV6-5	14	TRBJ2-7	.	TGTGCCAGCAGCCCCATCGGGGGGCGGCTCGAGCAGTACTTC	CASSPIGGRLEQYF
TRBD2	TRBV6-2/TRBV6-3	16	TRBJ2-2	.	TGTGCCAGCAGTTACGTCGCGGGGGGCTACACCGGGGAGCTGTTTTTT	CASSYVAGGYTGELFF
.	TRBV7-8	14	TRBJ2-7	.	TGTGCCAGCAGCTATGGGACACCCGCCTACGAGCAGTACTTC	CASSYGTPAYEQYF
.	TRBV10-2	14	TRBJ2-7	.	TGCGCCAGCATACCGGGACCCGGGGCCTACGAGCAGTACTTC	CASIPGPGAYEQYF
TRBD1	TRBV11-2	18	TRBJ1-2	few	TGTGCCAGCAGCTCTACCTTCCAATTTATACAGGGGGCGGATGGCTACACCTTC	CASSSTFQFIQGADGYTF
.	TRBV19	13	TRBJ1-1	.	TGTGCCAGATCCCGGGACCGAGACACTGAAGCTTTCTTT	CARSRDRDTEAFF
.	TRBV18	15	TRBJ2-2	.	TGTGCCAGCTTACCCGGGACACCAAACACCGGGGAGCTGTTTTTT	CASLPGTPNTGELFF
.	TRBV6-5	15	TRBJ2-1	few	TGTGCCAGCAGTCCTCCCCGAGGCGGCTACAATGAGCAGTTCTTC	CASSPPRGGYNEQFF
.	TRBV19	14	TRBJ1-5	.	TGTGCCAGTAGTCTCGAAAATAGCAATCAGCCCCAGCATTTT	CASSLENSNQPQHF
.	TRBV5-1	13	TRBJ2-3	.	TGCGCCAGCAGCTCTACCACAGGAGATACGCAGTATTTT	CASSSTTGDTQYF
.	TRBV4-1	16	TRBJ1-3	.	TGCGCCAGCAGCCAAGACGATTGGGTTCGGGGAAACACCATATATTTT	CASSQDDWVRGNTIYF
TRBD2	TRBV29-1	14	TRBJ2-7	.	TGCAGCGTTGTTGAGGGAGGGCGGTCCTACGAGCAGTACTTC	CSVVEGGRSYEQYF
TRBD2	TRBV10-3	14	TRBJ2-3	.	TGTGCCATCACAGCGGGGGGGCCCGGAGATACGCAGTATTTT	CAITAGGPGDTQYF
.	TRBV10-1	14	TRBJ2-2	.	TGCGCCAGCAGTGGGACACAGAACACCGGGGAGCTGTTTTTT	CASSGTQNTGELFF
.	TRBV7-9	13	TRBJ2-3	.	TGTGCCAGCAGCTACCTGGGCACAGATACGCAGTATTTT	CASSYLGTDTQYF
TRBD2	TRBV5-1	15	TRBJ2-1	.	TGCGCCAGCAGCCTTAGCGGGAGGGGCGGAAATGAGCAGTTCTTC	CASSLSGRGGNEQFF
.	TRBV6-5	15	TRBJ1-2	few	TGTGCCAGCAGTCTTGGAGGGGGGACTTTCTATGGCTACACCTTC	CASSLGGGTFYGYTF
.	TRBV5-1	16	TRBJ2-7	.	TGCGCCAGCAGCCCCCAAGGACTATCGTCGCAGGACGAGCAGTACTTC	CASSPQGLSSQDEQYF
.	TRBV14	11	TRBJ1-1	.	TGTGCCAGCAGCCAAGGCGGGAAGCCTTTCTTT	CASSQGGKPFF
.	TRBV19	14	TRBJ1-2	.	TGTGCCAGTAGTACCTTCCGACAGCACTATGGCTACACCTTC	CASSTFRQHYGYTF
.	TRBV6-2/TRBV6-3	14	TRBJ1-2	.	TGTGCCAGCAGTCGATCGGGGGTACTCTATGGCTACACCTTC	CASSRSGVLYGYTF
.	TRBV19	13	TRBJ1-5	few	TGTGCCAGTAGTATCGCCCTTAATCAGCCCCAGCATTTT	CASSIALNQPQHF
.	TRBV12-3/TRBV12-4	13	TRBJ2-3	once	TGTGCCAGCGGGGGGTCTGTCACAGATACGCAGTATTTT	CASGGSVTDTQYF
TRBD2	TRBV7-8	15	TRBJ2-3	.	TGTGCCAGCACAACGGGTAGCGGGAGCACAGATACGCAGTATTTT	CASTTGSGSTDTQYF
TRBD2	TRBV6-6	15	TRBJ2-7	.	TGTGCCAGCAGTTCCTTAAGCGGGGCCACCTACGAGCAGTACTTC	CASSSLSGATYEQYF
.	TRBV7-3	15	TRBJ2-3	.	TGTGCCAGCAGCTTAAATTTTGGTTTCACAGATACGCAGTATTTT	CASSLNFGFTDTQYF
.	TRBV5-4	16	TRBJ1-3	.	TGTGCCAGCAGCCGATCGGCAGACAGCTCTGGAAACACCATATATTTT	CASSRSADSSGNTIYF
TRBD1	TRBV10-3	16	TRBJ2-7	once	TGTGCCATCAGTGAGTTGGGGACAGGGGCTACCTACGAGCAGTACTTC	CAISELGTGATYEQYF
TRBD1	TRBV15	15	TRBJ2-7	.	TGTGCCACCAGCAGAGACGGGACAGGGTTTGACGAGCAGTACTTC	CATSRDGTGFDEQYF
.	TRBV12-3/TRBV12-4	12	TRBJ1-4	once	TGTGCCACCAAATCACTGAATGAAAAACTGTTTTTT	CATKSLNEKLFF
.	TRBV6-5	15	TRBJ1-1	.	TGTGCCAGCAGTACGACGGGACACATGAACACTGAAGCTTTCTTT	CASSTTGHMNTEAFF
.	TRBV3-1/TRBV3-2	14	TRBJ2-1	.	TGTGCCAGCAGCCAAGCGTGGCAGTACAATGAGCAGTTCTTC	CASSQAWQYNEQFF
.	TRBV5-4	15	TRBJ1-2	.	TGTGCCAGCAGCTTGGATAACGGGGTAAACTATGGCTACACCTTC	CASSLDNGVNYGYTF
.	TRBV7-7	15	TRBJ2-5	.	TGTGCTAGCAGCTTAGCGCTGACATTACAAGAGACCCAGTACTTC	CASSLALTLQETQYF